The 17 T cell receptor beta chains below were found in one sample sequenced in a study of OX40 agonist ivuxolimab in advanced cancers. Library preparation used the immunoSEQ multiplex PCR assay. TCRdb re-hosts the immuneACCESS table, in-frame sequences only. Its copies lack some clones; in the studies checked, an unresolved V gene accounts for under half of them, and the cause for the rest is not known. In all, the sample holds 95,000 to 150,000 clones, and 85% to 90% of those were seen once. The ten largest clones represent under 0.7% of the sample. The material was CD4+ or CD8+ T cells sorted from blood, obtained in a trial of the OX40 agonist ivuxolimab. These receptors came from an adult with an advanced solid tumor such as melanoma, head and neck, liver or kidney cancer.

A single count supports this clone. V gene TRBV5-1 combines with J gene TRBJ1-4; D gene unclear. Looked up from germline, CDR1 is SGHRS and CDR2 is YFSETQ. The CDR3 extends over 14 amino acids. V dropped 4 bases and J dropped 7 bases, with 14 bases sitting between them. CDR3 sequence: CASSHIARGEKLFF. The DNA of the CDR3 is TGCGCCAGCAGCCATATAGCGAGAGGTGAAAAACTGTTTTTT.

This CDR3 is CASSPGSGTGNQPQHF. DNA for the CDR3: TGTGCCAGCTCACCAGGGAGCGGGACAGGGAATCAGCCCCAGCATTTT. The V gene is TRBV18, the J gene TRBJ1-5; 9 bases match TRBD1. The V gene end was trimmed by 2 bases and the J gene end by 4 bases; junction bases not matched to a gene: 6. The CDR3 loop spans 16 amino acids. CDR1 and CDR2 from the germline V gene are KGHSH and LQKENI.

The chain carries TRBV7-2 and TRBJ2-3, with a weak D call TRBD1 (6 bases). V was trimmed by 4 bases and J by 3 bases, leaving 17 bases between them. From germline, CDR1 is SGHTA and CDR2 FQGNSA. CDR3 length: 16 residues. The CDR3 region is CASSSGQTGVTDTQYF. Written as DNA, the CDR3 is TGTGCCAGCAGCTCAGGACAGACAGGCGTGACAGATACGCAGTATTTT.

V usage is TRBV27 and J usage is TRBJ1-5; TRBD1 agrees at 11 bases. The length of the CDR3 is 16 residues. Looked up from germline, CDR1 is MNHEY and CDR2 is SMNVEV (reference sequence). The V segment lost 5 bases and the J segment 3 bases; nucleotides outside the gene matches: 6. CDR3 sequence reads: CASSPRTGGINQPQHF. The CDR3 coding sequence is TGTGCCAGCAGTCCTCGGACAGGGGGCATCAATCAGCCCCAGCATTTT.

V and J are TRBV5-1 and TRBJ2-2, with TRBD1 as a possible D gene (5 bases). The CDR3 spans 14 residues. Looked up from germline, CDR1 is SGHRS and CDR2 is YFSETQ. V gave up 5 bases and J gave up 1 base, with 9 bases separating them. CDR3 residues: CASSGAGNTGELFF. The CDR3 nucleotides are TGCGCCAGCAGTGGGGCAGGGAACACCGGGGAGCTGTTTTTT.

The rearrangement uses TRBV4-1 and TRBJ2-3, with D possibly matching TRBD1 (6 bases). Germline V gives CDR1 MGHRA, CDR2 YSYEKL. V was trimmed by 1 base and J by 4 bases, leaving 6 bases between them. This CDR3 spans 13 amino acids. CDR3 nucleotides: TGCGCCAGCAGCCAAGGGACAGCAGATACGCAGTATTTT. Amino acids: CASSQGTADTQYF.

The CDR3 reads CASSLEGQGTPGPQHF. CDR3 bases: TGTGCCAGCAGCTTGGAGGGACAGGGAACCCCGGGGCCCCAGCATTTT. The gene calls are TRBV5-6 and TRBJ1-5; 9 bases agree with TRBD1. The V gene's germline CDR1 is SGHDT and CDR2 YYEEEE. The V segment lost 0 bases and the J segment 9 bases; nucleotides outside the gene matches: 10. The CDR3 contains 16 residues.

The chain couples TRBV7-9 to TRBJ2-3, with D uncertain. With 1 base removed from V and 0 bases from J, the gap between germline ends came to 11 bases. This CDR3 is 16 amino acids long. Germline loops: CDR1 SEHNR, CDR2 FQNEAQ (reference sequence). The chain's CDR3 is CASSLGRHPSTDTQYF. The CDR3 bases are TGTGCCAGCAGCTTAGGGCGGCATCCTAGCACAGATACGCAGTATTTT. Complete variable domain (other parts from reference TRBV7-9 and TRBJ2-3): DTGVSQNPRHKITKRGQNVTFRCDPISEHNRLYWYRQTLGQGPEFLTYFQNEAQLEKSRLLSDRFSAERPKGSFSTLEIQRTEQGDSAMYLCASSLGRHPSTDTQYFGPGTRLTVL.

The genes are TRBV9 and TRBJ2-1; D might be TRBD2 (7 bases). The V and J ends lost 0 bases and 5 bases respectively, with 12 bases between them. Germline V gene lookup returns CDR1 SGDLS and CDR2 YYNGEE. The CDR3 has 15 residues. Here the CDR3 DNA reads TGTGCCAGCAGCGTAGGGCAGGGGAGGGACAATGAGCAGTTCTTC. This translates into CASSVGQGRDNEQFF.

The chain joins TRBV4-3 to TRBJ2-7, with 7 bases identical to TRBD1. V lost 0 bases to trimming and J lost 3 bases; unmatched junction nucleotides: 5. Germline CDR1 is LGHNA and CDR2 is YSLEER. The CDR3 runs to 15 residues. The CDR3 DNA is TGCGCCAGCAGCCAAGAATGGGACAGATACTACGAGCAGTACTTC. Amino acids: CASSQEWDRYYEQYF.

The chain has TRBV7-6 and TRBJ2-1; D perhaps matches TRBD1 (6 bases). CDR3 length: 15 residues. From germline, CDR1 is SGHVS and CDR2 FNYEAQ. V lost 6 bases to trimming and J lost 4 bases, with 16 bases between them. The CDR3 sequence is CASRGGRQAYNEQFF. In DNA form, the CDR3 reads TGTGCCAGCAGAGGGGGTCGGCAGGCATACAATGAGCAGTTCTTC.

The chain couples TRBV18 to TRBJ1-2; 9 positions agree with TRBD1. CDR1 and CDR2 (germline): KGHSH, LQKENI. V trimming: 2 bases; J trimming: 8 bases; junction bases outside the gene matches: 9. CDR3 size: 15 residues. Written as DNA, the CDR3 is TGTGCCAGCTCACCAATGGCACAGGGGGCGCAGGGCTACACCTTC. It is translated as CASSPMAQGAQGYTF.

Comment on this clone: Other nucleotide sequences from this sample produce the same CDR3. The chain employs TRBV7-2 and TRBJ2-7, with 9 bases fitting TRBD2. This CDR3 region has 14 residues. The germline V gene has CDR1 SGHTA and CDR2 FQGNSA. V shed 1 base, J shed 2 bases, and the junction held 0 bases outside the gene matches. CDR3 DNA: TGTGCCAGCAGCTTAGGCGGGGGGGCCTACGAGCAGTACTTC. It specifies CASSLGGGAYEQYF. Together with reference TRBV7-2 and TRBJ2-7, the CDR3 gives the full variable domain: GAGVSQSPSNKVTEKGKDVELRCDPISGHTALYWYRQSLGQGLEFLIYFQGNSAPDKSGLPSDRFSAERTGGSVSTLTIQRTQQEDSAVYLCASSLGGGAYEQYFGPGTRLTVT.

CDR3 DNA: TGTGCCAGCAGCCCCACCCCCGTGGAGCCTTGGGAGCAGTACTTC. Residues: CASSPTPVEPWEQYF. The V and J genes are TRBV7-2 and TRBJ2-7; D is uncertain. The CDR3 spans 15 residues. V lost 5 bases and J lost 7, with 21 bases in between. CDR1 is SGHTA and CDR2 is FQGNSA in the germline V gene.

V is TRBV5-6 and J is TRBJ2-3; D perhaps matches TRBD2 (5 bases). V lost 4 bases and J lost 6, with 12 bases in between. Germline assignment: CDR1 SGHDT and CDR2 YYEEEE. The CDR3 covers 13 residues. The CDR3 nucleotides read TGTGCCAGCAGCCTTAGCGTGGCGGATACGCAGTATTTT. It specifies CASSLSVADTQYF.

The V gene is TRBV6-1, the J gene TRBJ1-3, with TRBD1 identical over 7 bases. V was pared by 3 bases and J by 0 bases, with 5 bases of the junction left unmatched. The CDR3 runs 16 residues. The germline CDR1 and CDR2 sequences are MNHNS and SASEGT. Written as DNA, the CDR3 is TGTGCCAGCAGTGATATGACAGGGAGCTCTGGAAACACCATATATTTT. Amino acids: CASSDMTGSSGNTIYF.

V usage is TRBV28 and J usage is TRBJ2-5, with TRBD2 as a possible D gene (6 bases). In germline, CDR1 is MDHEN, CDR2 SYDVKM. Trimming pared 2 bases from V and 1 base from J, leaving 17 bases between. This CDR3 spans 17 amino acids. The CDR3 loop reads CASSLDFAGPSQETQYF. The CDR3 DNA follows: TGTGCCAGCAGTTTAGATTTTGCGGGGCCCTCCCAAGAGACCCAGTACTTC.